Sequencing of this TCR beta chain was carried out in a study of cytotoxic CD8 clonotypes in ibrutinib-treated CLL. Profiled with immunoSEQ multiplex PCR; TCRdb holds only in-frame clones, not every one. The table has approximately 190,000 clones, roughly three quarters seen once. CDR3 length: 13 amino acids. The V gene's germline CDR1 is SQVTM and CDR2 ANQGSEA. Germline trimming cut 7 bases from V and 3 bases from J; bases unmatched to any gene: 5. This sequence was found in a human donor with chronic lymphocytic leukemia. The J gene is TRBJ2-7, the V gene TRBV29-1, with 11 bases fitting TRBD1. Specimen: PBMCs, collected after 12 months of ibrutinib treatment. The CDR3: CSARTGGNYEQYF. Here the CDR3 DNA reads TGCAGCGCCAGGACAGGGGGCAACTACGAGCAGTACTTC.